This TCR beta chain is from a study of breast tumors, draining lymph nodes, adjacent tissues (dated by TCRdb to 2016 to 2017). About the full investigation: Breast cancer patients provided tumor, adjacent nontumor tissue and axillary lymph nodes, and the study compared the TCR beta repertoires across these three sources. In human breast cancer, the study set out to evaluate how tumor, surrounding tissue and draining lymph node repertoires relate to one another and whether T cells may move between these sites.

CDR3 length: 16 amino acids, cysteine to phenylalanine. This entry keeps only the CDR3 DNA: 48 bases, framed from base 1. Trimming removed 0 bases from V and 4 bases from J, leaving 16 bases between the germline ends. According to the germline V gene (reference sequence), CDR1 reads DFQATT and CDR2 reads SNEGSKA. The axillary draining lymph nodes of breast cancer patients were the source of the lymph node samples. Sequencing took place on an Illumina HiSeq 2000. TCR beta chain libraries were generated through multiplex PCR amplification. High-throughput sequencing was used to analyze the amplified TCR beta chain products. The public reads were reanalyzed by TCRdb: fastp trimming at Q25, MiXCR alignment, in-frame beta chains only. Merged by CDR3 protein, the rows form single entries marked with the most common genes and DNA. For this sample the table gives approximately 200,000 distinct CDR3 sequences, of which 30% to 40% were detected only once. 4% to 5.5% of the sample rests with the top ten.

General findings and caveats noted by the study authors: Rather than being directly demonstrated, the conclusion that tumor T cells originate in lymph nodes was presented as consistent with a hypothesis. The data were considered consistent with the idea that most tumor T cells come from the lymph node and then expand in tumor tissue. Tumors showed preferential V and J gene usage, and their T-cell repertoire diversity fell below that of lymph nodes yet above that of nontumor tissue. The similarity between tumor and nontumor tissue repertoires was significantly greater in luminal-like breast cancer than in basal-like breast cancer.

This clonotype was seen at least ten times. The antigen this receptor binds is unknown. The record has no base qualities; no much larger clone is one base away. This receptor was identified in a female donor with breast cancer. Some clones in this sample may be carry-over from other donors' samples. The chain is made from TRBV20-1 and TRBJ2-1; TRBD1 might be the D gene, on 6 matching bases. Sequencing was performed on axillary lymph node tissue. The DNA sequence is given as TGCAGTGCTAGAGATACACAGGGCCCTGAATACAATGAGCAGTTCTTC. Its amino acids are CSARDTQGPEYNEQFF.